These T cell receptor beta chains were read from a single sample in a study of breast tumors, draining lymph nodes, adjacent tissues. TCRdb redid the calling of the multiplex PCR reads with MiXCR, one entry per CDR3 protein. The data contain tens of thousands of distinct CDR3 sequences, about two fifths of them singletons. Sequenced sample: breast tumor tissue. The receptors shown here come from a female donor with breast cancer. Some clones in this sample may be carry-over from other donors' samples. Each CDR3 is given with its conserved first and last residue. A D gene is named only where the DNA matches it firmly. Not every row has a clone size; where given, it reads once, few, many or a size class.

j_gene,d_gene,v_gene,len,abundance,CDR3nt,CDR3aa
TRBJ2-2,.,TRBV2,15,.,TGTGCCAGCAGAGAGACAGCCGCGAACACCGGGGAGCTGTTTTTC,CASRETAANTGELFF
TRBJ1-4,.,TRBV7-9,13,.,TGTGCCATCCCCGGACTGAGTGGTGAAAAACTGTTTTTT,CAIPGLSGEKLFF
TRBJ2-2,.,TRBV2,13,many,TGTGCCAGCAGTGAGTTGGGCTCCGGGGAGCTGTTTTTT,CASSELGSGELFF
TRBJ1-6,TRBD1,TRBV7-2,18,many,TGTGCCAGCAGCTTACGGGGAACAGGGGACGCTGGAGATTCACCCCTCCACTTT,CASSLRGTGDAGDSPLHF
TRBJ2-7,.,TRBV19,13,.,TGTGCCAGTAGTTACCCGGGAACCTACGAGCAGTACTTC,CASSYPGTYEQYF
TRBJ1-6,.,TRBV2,13,medium-sized,TGTGCCAGCAGTGAGGGGGCTCCCGCACCCCTCCACTTT,CASSEGAPAPLHF
TRBJ2-3,TRBD1,TRBV19,16,.,TGTGCCAGTAGTATCGAGGACAGGGGCGGCACAGATACGCAGTATTTT,CASSIEDRGGTDTQYF
TRBJ2-7,TRBD2,TRBV10-1,15,many,TGCGCCAGCAGTGAGGCTAGCGGGAATGGCTACGAGCAGTACTTC,CASSEASGNGYEQYF
TRBJ2-3,.,TRBV6-2/TRBV6-3,14,few,TGTGCCAGCAGCCCGGGACTTAGCACAGATACGCAGTATTTT,CASSPGLSTDTQYF
TRBJ1-2,TRBD1,TRBV7-8,15,once,TGTGCCAGCAGCTCCACAGGGACAGGCCACTATGGCTACACCTTC,CASSSTGTGHYGYTF
TRBJ2-1,TRBD1,TRBV9,16,few,TGTGCCAGCAGCGCACCGACAGGGGGCTCCTACAATGAGCAGTTCTTC,CASSAPTGGSYNEQFF
TRBJ1-5,TRBD1,TRBV30,16,many,TGTGCCTGGAGCGGTGGGACAGGGGTCAGCAATCAGCCCCAGCATTTT,CAWSGGTGVSNQPQHF
TRBJ2-5,TRBD1,TRBV30,14,.,TGTGCCTGGAGTGAAGAGACAGGGGAAGAGACCCAGTACTTC,CAWSEETGEETQYF
TRBJ1-4,TRBD1,TRBV12-3/TRBV12-4,14,once,TGTGCCAGCAGGTACAGGGGAGGAAATGAAAAACTGTTTTTT,CASRYRGGNEKLFF
TRBJ1-5,.,TRBV7-2,14,.,TGTGCCAGCAGCTTAGCCAGGGGTGCTCAGCCCCAGCATTTT,CASSLARGAQPQHF
TRBJ2-1,TRBD2,TRBV2,15,many,TGTGCCAGCAGTTCCGGGACTAGCGTCTACAATGAGCAGTTCTTC,CASSSGTSVYNEQFF
TRBJ2-3,.,TRBV10-3,15,.,TGTGCCATCAGAGAATGGGGGTCTAGCACAGATACGCAGTATTTT,CAIREWGSSTDTQYF
TRBJ1-5,TRBD1,TRBV2,13,once,TGTGCCACCTCGACAGGGTTAAATCAGCCCCAGCATTTT,CATSTGLNQPQHF
TRBJ2-3,TRBD1,TRBV7-3,16,medium-sized,TGTGCCAGCAGCCCCCGCGGGACAGGGATCACAGATACGCAGTATTTT,CASSPRGTGITDTQYF
TRBJ1-4,.,TRBV12-3/TRBV12-4,15,many,TGTGCCAGCAGTTTCCGTCCCGGAGGGGGGGAAAAACTGTTTTTT,CASSFRPGGGEKLFF
TRBJ2-3,.,TRBV5-5,15,once,TGTGCCAGCAGTACAGGTCCTTCTAGCACAGATACGCAGTATTTT,CASSTGPSSTDTQYF
TRBJ1-4,.,TRBV15,16,.,TGTGCCACCAGCAGAGATGGGGGCGCGGGATTTGAAAAACTGTTTTTT,CATSRDGGAGFEKLFF
TRBJ2-7,TRBD1,TRBV9,16,many,TGTGCCAGCAGCGCCGGTCTTCGGGACAGCACCTACGAGCAGTACTTC,CASSAGLRDSTYEQYF
TRBJ2-1,.,TRBV4-3,16,many,TGCGCCAGCAGCCAAGACTTGGGACGTTCCTACAATGAGCAGTTCTTC,CASSQDLGRSYNEQFF
TRBJ2-3,.,TRBV29-1,14,.,TGCAGCGTTGTGCTAGCCCCCTCCACAGATACGCAGTATTTT,CSVVLAPSTDTQYF
TRBJ2-7,.,TRBV19,13,.,TGTGCCAGTAGTTCCAGGGACAACTACGAGCAGTACTTC,CASSSRDNYEQYF
TRBJ2-1,.,TRBV12-3/TRBV12-4,18,.,TGTGCCAGCAGTTTAGCGCCCGTGGGGGCCCTCGTTTCGCATGAGCAGTTCTTC,CASSLAPVGALVSHEQFF
TRBJ1-4,.,TRBV29-1,12,many,TGCAGCGTAGGCCTTAACAATGAAAAACTGTTTTTT,CSVGLNNEKLFF
TRBJ2-7,.,TRBV7-2,15,many,TGTGCCAGCAGCGTACGGGCAACTAGCTCCTACGAGCAGTACTTC,CASSVRATSSYEQYF
TRBJ2-2,.,TRBV7-2,15,many,TGTGCCAGCAGCTTAGGGGGATACGACACCGGGGAGCTGTTTTTT,CASSLGGYDTGELFF
TRBJ2-7,TRBD2,TRBV7-3,14,many,TGTGCCAGCAGCCCCGGGACTAGAACCGCCGAGCAGTACTTC,CASSPGTRTAEQYF
TRBJ2-2,.,TRBV9,17,few,TGTGCCAGCAGCATACCCTCCGGGACCACCCGCACCGGGGAGCTGTTTTTT,CASSIPSGTTRTGELFF
TRBJ2-5,.,TRBV20-1,14,many,TGCAGTTTCGCAGGGATCAGACACCAGGAGACCCAGTACTTC,CSFAGIRHQETQYF
TRBJ2-3,.,TRBV9,15,few,TGTGCCAGCAGCGTAGGGGTGGATAGCACAGATACGCAGTATTTT,CASSVGVDSTDTQYF
TRBJ2-7,.,TRBV5-8,19,.,TGTGCCAGCAGCCCTACAATGGCGACATTCCTCTTGGGCTCCTACGAGCAGTACTTC,CASSPTMATFLLGSYEQYF
TRBJ2-3,TRBD2,TRBV15,15,once,TGTGCCACGGGACTAGCGGGTACTAGCACAGATACGCAGTATTTT,CATGLAGTSTDTQYF
TRBJ2-7,.,TRBV5-6,14,many,TGTGCCAGCAGCCCCGACCCTGAGTCCGACGAGCAGTACTTC,CASSPDPESDEQYF
TRBJ2-7,.,TRBV14,16,.,TGTGCCAGCAGCCCGTCGAGGGGGAGGGCTGCCTACGAGCAGTACTTC,CASSPSRGRAAYEQYF
TRBJ2-5,TRBD2,TRBV4-1,15,many,TGCGCCAGCAGCCAAGATCTTTCGGGGGGAGAGACCCAGTACTTC,CASSQDLSGGETQYF